These 4 T cell receptor beta chains originate from one sample sequenced in a study of blood T cell repertoires in COVID-19. The data were produced by immunoSEQ multiplex PCR, yet TCRdb's version contains in-frame clones alone and is incomplete. Of about 270,000 clones listed, approximately 84% were seen once; the top ten hold 8% to 9.5%. Specimen: peripheral blood. Receptor source: a human donor in a cohort sampled during active COVID-19.

This rearrangement joins TRBV2 to TRBJ2-7, with 10 bases lining up with TRBD2. CDR3 size: 15 residues. Germline lookup yields CDR1 SNHLY and CDR2 FYNNEI. J was trimmed by 2 bases and V by 8 bases; bases with no gene match: 9. The CDR3 here is CASRLAGEWTYEQYF. The CDR3 region has the DNA TGTGCCAGCCGCCTAGCGGGAGAGTGGACCTACGAGCAGTACTTC. The whole variable domain, filled in from reference TRBV2 and TRBJ2-7, reads EPEVTQTPSHQVTQMGQEVILRCVPISNHLYFYWYRQILGQKVEFLVSFYNNEISEKSEIFDDQFSVERPDGSNFTLKIRSTKLEDSAMYFCASRLAGEWTYEQYFGPGTRLTVT.

The chain is built from TRBV2 and TRBJ2-7; D is perhaps TRBD1 (5 bases). Deletions cut 4 bases from V and 3 bases from J, with 13 bases between. The CDR3 is made up of 14 amino acids. Germline CDR1 and CDR2: SNHLY and FYNNEI. CDR3 bases: TGTGCCAGCAGTGCCCGTGGACAATTCTACGAGCAGTACTTC. It is translated as CASSARGQFYEQYF.

This rearrangement joins TRBV19 to TRBJ2-1, with a tentative D call TRBD1 (5 bases). CDR1 and CDR2 (germline): LNHDA, SQIVND (reference sequence). The CDR3 is made up of 13 amino acids. Trimming removed 5 bases from V and 7 bases from J, with 12 bases in between. CDR3 region: CASSFQGRNEQFF. CDR3 DNA: TGTGCCAGTAGTTTCCAGGGTCGGAATGAGCAGTTCTTC.

The chain uses TRBV29-1 and TRBJ2-5, with D possibly matching TRBD1 (6 bases). This CDR3 comprises 10 residues. Per germline, CDR1 SQVTM and CDR2 ANQGSEA. The V end lost 7 bases, the J end lost 5 bases, and 8 bases lay between the germline ends. CDR3 in DNA: TGCAGCGCTGGACAGGAGACCCAGTACTTC. Translated: CSAGQETQYF.